This T cell receptor (beta chain) came from a study of tissue T cells after allogeneic stem cell transplantation. Time point: mouse harvest day 14 after allogeneic transplant. Tail vein injection delivered 10^7 T-cell-depleted bone marrow cells and 10^6 splenic CD5+ T cells. This mouse GVHD model was MHC-mismatched B6 to BALB/c, profiled day 7 or 14. CDR3 sequences, V/J genes, frequencies and template counts came from survey-depth TCRbeta sequencing. Assay used: immunoSEQ multiplex PCR; TCRdb lists only in-frame clones, some missing. The sample records over 1,500 clones, roughly 52% being singletons. Trimming removed 6 bases at V and 1 base at J, with 10 bases between. The germline V gene encodes CDR1 FNHDT and CDR2 SITEND (reference sequence). This CDR3 contains 13 residues. A single count supports this clone. Gene names and germline refer to mouse. Sequencing ends 1 residue short of the CDR3 end; the germline J gene provides the rest.

The chain couples TRBV19 to TRBJ1-1; the D gene is possibly TRBD1 (6 bases). This TCR was sampled from a female BALB/c mouse given C57BL/6 T cells with graft-versus-host disease after an allogeneic hematopoietic cell transplant. Sequenced input: gut tissue. The CDR3 DNA, read in part, is TGTGCCAGCACCCCGGACAGAAACACAGAAGTCTTC. As protein: CASTPDRNTEVF. The whole CDR3 is CASTPDRNTEVFF.